The TCR beta chain described here comes from a study of CD8 T cells in Susac syndrome. With random hexamers, 0.5 to 1 ug RNA was reverse transcribed. immunoSEQ multiplex PCR amplified TCR beta CDR3 across 54 Vbeta, 13 Jbeta. TCRdb reprocessed the immunoSEQ multiplex PCR reads with MiXCR, giving one entry per CDR3 protein. Found here are about 200,000 distinct CDR3 sequences, approximately 95% of them singletons; the top ten hold about 0.094%. The study's findings and limits: It was acknowledged in the study that its TCR sequencing and HLA analysis involved a relatively small number of individuals.

The CDR3 covers 14 residues. Trimming shortened V by 1 base and J by 3 bases, and 13 bases separated the two germline ends. Germline values: CDR1 SQVTM, CDR2 ANQGSEA. TCR beta was sequenced from blood CD8+ and CD4+ T cells. Through negative isolation, CD4+ and CD8+ T cells were obtained, while TEMRA cells were enriched using FACS. This clonotype was counted only a few times. The antigen is unknown. The J gene is TRBJ2-7, the V gene TRBV29-1, with D perhaps assigned TRBD1 or TRBD2 (8 bases each). The sequence derives from a human donor in good health. Specimen: CD4+ T cells from PBMCs. The CDR3 spells CSVEGTGTSYEQYF. CDR3 bases: TGCAGCGTTGAAGGGACAGGGACTAGCTACGAGCAGTACTTC.